Listed below are T cell receptor beta chains from one sample, sequenced in a study of blood T cell repertoires in COVID-19. The assay was immunoSEQ multiplex PCR, and TCRdb's table has in-frame clones only and misses some. The sample consists of around 180,000 clones, approximately 79% of them appearing once. The sample taken for sequencing was peripheral blood. All receptors derive from a woman of 80 years or more with acute or convalescent COVID-19. Both conserved end residues are part of each CDR3. Each record gives: J gene, D gene, clone size, V gene, CDR3 protein, CDR3 DNA. D genes are given only for firm matches. Clone size is shown for a subset of rows, as once, few, many or a class of expanded clone.

>TRBJ2-7|TRBD2|-|TRBV5-4
CASSPEVTSGRADNEQYF
TGTGCCAGCAGCCCGGAGGTGACTAGCGGGAGGGCCGACAACGAGCAGTACTTC
>TRBJ2-2|TRBD1|-|TRBV6-5
CASRKTGGLAGELFF
TGTGCCAGCAGAAAGACAGGGGGATTGGCCGGGGAGCTGTTTTTT
>TRBJ2-2|TRBD1|-|TRBV28
CASLGGDTGELFF
TGTGCCAGCCTAGGGGGCGACACCGGGGAGCTGTTTTTT
>TRBJ2-5|TRBD1|-|TRBV27
CASTKKGTGGETQYF
TGTGCCAGCACTAAAAAAGGGACAGGGGGCGAGACCCAGTACTTC
>TRBJ2-7|-|-|TRBV29-1
CSVDTVTGNEQYF
TGCAGCGTTGACACGGTCACGGGAAACGAGCAGTACTTC
>TRBJ2-1|-|-|TRBV5-1
CASTLMGGNSYNEQFF
TGCGCCAGCACCCTAATGGGCGGGAACTCCTACAATGAGCAGTTCTTC
>TRBJ2-3|TRBD1|-|TRBV19
CASSIRQGDTDTQYF
TGTGCCAGTAGTATAAGACAGGGGGATACAGATACGCAGTATTTT
>TRBJ1-5|-|-|TRBV6-1
CASSDRGRNQPQHF
TGTGCCAGCAGTGATCGGGGTCGCAATCAGCCCCAGCATTTT
>TRBJ1-5|-|-|TRBV5-8
CASSLASLRQPQHF
TGTGCCAGCAGCTTGGCCTCGTTGCGGCAGCCCCAGCATTTT
>TRBJ1-2|-|once|TRBV19
CASSYRDTRSYGYTF
TGTGCCAGTAGTTACCGGGACACCAGAAGTTATGGCTACACCTTC
>TRBJ1-4|-|-|TRBV2
CASSGTGGNEKLFF
TGTGCCAGCAGTGGGACGGGGGGTAATGAAAAACTGTTTTTT
>TRBJ2-1|TRBD2|-|TRBV15
CATSRDPQREYYNEQFF
TGTGCCACCAGCAGAGATCCCCAGCGGGAGTACTACAATGAGCAGTTCTTC
>TRBJ1-2|-|-|TRBV15
CATSAQRTKFNYGYTF
TGTGCCACCAGCGCCCAAAGGACAAAGTTTAACTATGGCTACACCTTC
>TRBJ2-7|TRBD2|-|TRBV3-1/TRBV3-2
CASSQEAVSGRAPYF
TGTGCCAGCAGCCAAGAAGCGGTTAGCGGGAGGGCCCCGTACTTC
>TRBJ1-1|-|-|TRBV5-1
CASRPQGSATEAFF
TGCGCCAGCAGACCTCAGGGGAGTGCCACTGAAGCTTTCTTT
>TRBJ2-3|-|once|TRBV11-2
CASSLREGRGDTQYF
TGTGCCAGCAGCTTACGAGAGGGCCGGGGGGATACGCAGTATTTT
>TRBJ2-5|TRBD2|-|TRBV18
CASSPGLAGGGQETQYF
TGTGCCAGCTCACCGGGACTAGCGGGAGGAGGGCAAGAGACCCAGTACTTC
>TRBJ2-1|-|few|TRBV4-2
CASSQDQQGSYNEQFF
TGTGCCAGCAGCCAAGATCAGCAGGGCTCCTACAATGAGCAGTTCTTC
>TRBJ1-2|-|-|TRBV12-3/TRBV12-4
CASSSPGSHGYTF
TGTGCCAGCAGTTCCCCCGGGAGCCATGGCTACACCTTC
>TRBJ2-2|TRBD1|few|TRBV2
CASSARQGATGELFF
TGTGCCAGCAGTGCCCGACAGGGGGCCACCGGGGAGCTGTTTTTT
>TRBJ2-7|-|-|TRBV3-1/TRBV3-2
CASSRNPDTYEQYF
TGTGCCAGCAGCCGTAACCCGGACACCTACGAGCAGTACTTC
>TRBJ1-5|-|-|TRBV21-1
CASSKGATGVCQPQHF
TGTGCCAGCAGCAAAGGTGCGACAGGGGTTTGTCAGCCCCAGCATTTT
>TRBJ1-1|-|few|TRBV27
CASNGRENTEAFF
TGTGCCAGCAACGGACGGGAAAACACTGAAGCTTTCTTT
>TRBJ1-1|TRBD1|-|TRBV28
CASSSGQGVNTEAFF
TGTGCCAGCAGTAGCGGACAGGGGGTGAACACTGAAGCTTTCTTT
>TRBJ2-2|TRBD1|-|TRBV27
CASSLWGQGGSGELFF
TGTGCCAGCAGTTTATGGGGACAGGGAGGGAGCGGGGAGCTGTTTTTT
>TRBJ2-7|-|-|TRBV6-5
CASTQGRESYEQYF
TGTGCCAGCACCCAGGGGCGTGAGTCCTACGAGCAGTACTTC
>TRBJ1-6|TRBD1|-|TRBV6-5
CASSYSRTGYNSPLHF
TGTGCCAGCAGTTACTCCCGGACAGGCTATAATTCACCCCTCCACTTT
>TRBJ1-1|-|once|TRBV4-1
CASSFQMNTEAFF
TGCGCCAGCAGCTTCCAGATGAACACTGAAGCTTTCTTT
>TRBJ1-1|-|-|TRBV5-1
CASSLAPGNTEAFF
TGCGCCAGCAGCTTGGCCCCGGGGAACACTGAAGCTTTCTTT
>TRBJ1-1|TRBD1|few|TRBV28
CASRMGQMNTEAFF
TGTGCCAGCAGGATGGGACAGATGAACACTGAAGCTTTCTTT
>TRBJ2-1|-|-|TRBV5-4
CASSLIGGSLNEQFF
TGTGCCAGCAGCTTAATAGGGGGATCCCTAAATGAGCAGTTCTTC
>TRBJ2-3|TRBD2|-|TRBV27
CASTLAGATDTQYF
TGTGCCAGCACCTTAGCGGGAGCGACAGATACGCAGTATTTT
>TRBJ2-3|TRBD1|-|TRBV7-9
CASSGQGVDTQYF
TGTGCCAGCAGCGGACAGGGGGTAGATACGCAGTATTTT
>TRBJ1-1|-|-|TRBV7-9
CASSLVQMNTEAFF
TGTGCCAGCAGTCTCGTACAGATGAACACTGAAGCTTTCTTT
>TRBJ1-1|TRBD1|-|TRBV23-1
CASSQSFDRGNTEAFF
TGCGCCAGCAGTCAATCGTTCGACAGGGGGAACACTGAAGCTTTCTTT
>TRBJ1-5|-|-|TRBV2
CASMGEELNQPQHF
TGTGCCAGCATGGGGGAGGAGCTCAATCAGCCCCAGCATTTT
>TRBJ2-3|TRBD2|-|TRBV30
CACGTSGTDTQYF
TGTGCCTGCGGCACTAGCGGCACAGATACGCAGTATTTT
>TRBJ1-1|TRBD1|-|TRBV7-2
CASSLRQGGEPEAFF
TGTGCCAGCAGCTTACGACAGGGCGGCGAGCCTGAAGCTTTCTTT
>TRBJ2-3|TRBD2|-|TRBV5-5
CASSFREARFGDTQYF
TGTGCCAGCAGCTTCCGGGAGGCCCGATTTGGGGATACGCAGTATTTT
>TRBJ2-1|TRBD2|-|TRBV30
CAWSVGTSNKQFF
TGTGCCTGGAGTGTGGGGACTAGCAATAAGCAGTTCTTC
>TRBJ2-2|-|-|TRBV2
CASSDAGQTGELFF
TGTGCCAGCAGTGATGCCGGACAGACCGGGGAGCTGTTTTTT
>TRBJ2-1|TRBD2|once|TRBV27
CASSVGGGFNEQFF
TGTGCCAGCTCCGTCGGGGGGGGGTTCAATGAGCAGTTCTTC
>TRBJ1-1|-|-|TRBV11-2
CASSPPGQVNTEAFF
TGTGCCAGCAGCCCCCCGGGACAAGTGAACACTGAAGCTTTCTTT
>TRBJ1-5|-|-|TRBV28
CASSDPQSSLASDQPQHF
TGTGCCAGCAGTGACCCCCAGAGTTCCCTAGCCTCTGATCAGCCCCAGCATTTT
>TRBJ2-7|TRBD1|-|TRBV5-1
CASRTGQGRFRNEQYF
TGCGCCAGCAGGACTGGACAGGGGCGATTCCGGAACGAGCAGTACTTC
>TRBJ2-3|TRBD2|-|TRBV5-1
CASSVAGGSTDTQYF
TGCGCCAGCAGCGTAGCGGGAGGGAGCACAGATACGCAGTATTTT
>TRBJ2-1|TRBD1|once|TRBV5-5
CASSPGGGRPTYNEQFF
TGTGCCAGCAGTCCAGGGGGCGGACGGCCGACCTACAATGAGCAGTTCTTC